The 29 T cell receptor beta chains reported below all come from one sample, sequenced in a study of T cells after yellow fever vaccination. TCRdb passed the 5' RACE reads through MiXCR, listing each CDR3 protein once. Of roughly 310,000 distinct CDR3 sequences listed, about 3.5% are singletons. This specimen consisted of PBMCs, obtained on the day of the yellow fever booster vaccination. Source of these receptors: a man between 18 and 29 years old who received the YFV17D yellow fever vaccine.

This clonotype was found many times. The chain employs TRBV6-2 or TRBV6-3 and TRBJ2-1; 10 nucleotides line up with TRBD2. Trimming took 2 bases from V and 4 from J; bases not matched to a gene: 11. Germline CDR1 is MNHEY and CDR2 is SVGEGT. The CDR3 has 18 residues. The DNA for the CDR3 is TGTGCCAGCAGTTACCTCGGGCTAGCGGGGGTTCTTTACAATGAGCAGTTCTTC. Residues: CASSYLGLAGVLYNEQFF.

This clonotype was seen repeatedly, ten times or more. The chain recombines TRBV11-2 with TRBJ2-7, with a tentative D call TRBD2 (5 bases). The ends were cut back, 5 bases at V and 0 bases at J, with 11 bases in the middle. In germline, CDR1 is SGHAT, CDR2 FQNNGV. The CDR3 is 14 residues long. The CDR3, as DNA: TGTGCCAGCAGCCTCCATAGCGTCTCCTACGAGCAGTACGTC. Translated: CASSLHSVSYEQYV.

This clonotype was recorded many times. This chain joins TRBV11-2 and TRBJ2-3, with 7 bases fitting TRBD2. CDR1 is SGHAT and CDR2 is FQNNGV in the germline V gene. Losses at the gene ends were 4 bases for V and 6 bases for J; bases not matched to a gene: 7. The length of the CDR3 is 14 residues. In DNA, the CDR3 is TGTGCCAGCAGCTCCTGGGACTATCGGGATACGCAGTATTTT. It yields the protein CASSSWDYRDTQYF.

The rearrangement uses TRBV11-2 and TRBJ1-1; 10 positions agree with TRBD1. V shed 2 bases, J shed 0 bases, and the junction held 6 bases outside the gene matches. Germline assignment: CDR1 SGHAT and CDR2 FQNNGV. The CDR3 consists of 17 residues. The CDR3 sequence: CASSLKGTGAMNTEAFF. The CDR3, as DNA: TGTGCCAGCAGCTTAAAGGGGACAGGGGCCATGAACACTGAAGCTTTCTTT.

This clonotype was detected a few times. This rearrangement joins TRBV20-1 to TRBJ1-6, with D perhaps matching TRBD1 (5 bases). Looked up from germline, CDR1 is DFQATT and CDR2 is SNEGSKA (reference sequence). Trimming cost V 2 bases and J 9 bases, with 17 bases left between them. The CDR3 has 15 amino acids. Written as DNA, the CDR3 is TGCAGTGCTAGAACAGCGGGGCCGGTCGGTTCACCCCTCCACTTT. Amino acids: CSARTAGPVGSPLHF.

This clonotype was counted only a few times. The V gene is TRBV5-6, the J gene TRBJ2-5; 11 bases align to TRBD2. Per the germline V gene, CDR1 is SGHDT and CDR2 is YYEEEE. Trimming removed 1 base from V and 6 bases from J; junction bases left unmatched: 2. The CDR3 totals 14 residues. The CDR3 loop is CASSLTSGGKTQYF. The CDR3 nucleotides read TGTGCCAGCAGCTTGACTAGCGGGGGAAAGACCCAGTACTTC. The full variable domain, its missing parts supplied by reference TRBV5-6 and TRBJ2-5, is DAGVTQSPTHLIKTRGQQVTLRCSPKSGHDTVSWYQQALGQGPQFIFQYYEEEERQRGNFPDRFSGHQFPNYSSELNVNALLLGDSALYLCASSLTSGGKTQYFGPGTRLLVL.

The chain links TRBV7-9 to TRBJ2-6, with D hard to call. V dropped 6 bases and J dropped 0 bases, with 3 bases sitting between them. The CDR3 is 13 residues long. Germline assignment: CDR1 SEHNR and CDR2 FQNEAQ (reference sequence). The chain's CDR3 is CASSVSGANVLTF. For the CDR3, the DNA is TGTGCCAGCAGTGTCTCTGGGGCCAACGTCCTGACTTTC.

This clonotype has a count of ten or more. The gene calls are TRBV7-2 and TRBJ2-4; the D call may be TRBD1 or TRBD2 (5 bases each). V shed 4 bases and J shed 7 bases, with 17 bases lying between them. CDR1 and CDR2 (germline): SGHTA, FQGNSA. CDR3 length: 15 amino acids. CDR3 DNA sequence: TGTGCCAGCAGCTCGTCCAGGGCGCGAGGGAACATTCAGTACTTC. This codes for CASSSSRARGNIQYF.

This clonotype was detected a few times. The chain carries TRBV20-1 and TRBJ1-6; 7 positions agree with TRBD1. This CDR3 region has 13 residues. Looked up from germline, CDR1 is DFQATT and CDR2 is SNEGSKA (reference sequence). With 4 bases clipped from V and 8 bases from J, the junction kept 5 bases outside the gene matches. The chain's CDR3 is CSANQDRDSPLHF. CDR3 coding DNA: TGCAGTGCTAATCAAGACAGGGATTCACCCCTCCACTTT.

There are a few counts of this clonotype. The chain combines TRBV9 with TRBJ2-1; D possibly corresponds to TRBD1 (5 bases). Trimming left V 0 bases short and J 12 bases short, with 13 bases between. The CDR3 is made up of 13 amino acids. The germline V gene encodes CDR1 SGDLS and CDR2 YYNGEE. The CDR3 DNA sequence: TGTGCCAGCAGCGTAGAAGGGGCCACGGCGCAGTTCTTC. This gives the protein CASSVEGATAQFF.

In this sample, this clonotype turned up many times. The chain links TRBV12-3 or TRBV12-4 to TRBJ1-1; D is undetermined. The length of the CDR3 is 12 residues. Trimming removed 6 bases from V and 1 base from J, with 6 bases in between. CDR3 protein: CASSFRNTEAFF. The CDR3 DNA sequence: TGTGCCAGCAGCTTCCGGAACACTGAAGCTTTCTTT.

The V gene is TRBV30, the J gene TRBJ2-3; D is perhaps TRBD2 (6 bases). This CDR3 region has 14 residues. Germline CDR1 reads GTSNPN; CDR2 reads SVGIG (reference sequence). Trimming stripped 0 bases from V and 5 bases from J, with 12 bases between. In nucleotides, the CDR3 is TGTGCCTGGAGTGTGGCTAGCGTCGGAGATACGCAGTATTTT. Translating gives CAWSVASVGDTQYF.

This clonotype appeared many times. The chain has TRBV18 and TRBJ2-7; D might be TRBD1 (6 bases). The germline V and J ends were trimmed by 1 base and 3 bases, with 10 bases remaining between them. The CDR3 length is 14 residues. CDR1 KGHSH and CDR2 LQKENI come from the germline V gene. CDR3 nucleotides: TGTGCCAGCTCACCACAGAGGGACAACTACGAGCAGTACTTC. Amino acid sequence: CASSPQRDNYEQYF.

In this sample, this clonotype turned up many times. The gene calls are TRBV9 and TRBJ2-3, with TRBD2 as a possible D gene (5 bases). Between the trimmed V and J ends, which lost 0 bases and 10 bases, there was a span of 18 bases. The germline gives CDR1 SGDLS, CDR2 YYNGEE. The CDR3 has 15 residues. The CDR3 coding sequence is TGTGCCAGCAGCGTAGGATTTGTGGGAGCTAGAGCGCAGTATTTT. Its translation: CASSVGFVGARAQYF.

V and J are TRBV27 and TRBJ1-4, with 7 bases that match TRBD1. The CDR3 consists of 15 residues. V gave up 6 bases and J gave up 8 bases; unmatched junction bases: 12. CDR1 is MNHEY and CDR2 is SMNVEV in the germline V gene (reference sequence). CDR3 residues: CASRLISGGGEKLFF. The CDR3 DNA sequence: TGTGCCAGCAGATTAATCTCAGGGGGTGGAGAAAAACTGTTTTTT. Filled out from reference TRBV27 and TRBJ1-4, the complete variable domain reads EAQVTQNPRYLITVTGKKLTVTCSQNMNHEYMSWYRQDPGLGLRQIYYSMNVEVTDKGDVPEGYKVSRKEKRNFPLILESPSPNQTSLYFCASRLISGGGEKLFFGSGTQLSVL.

The sample holds a few counts of this clonotype. The chain carries TRBV7-6 and TRBJ1-4, with 7 bases lining up with TRBD1. This CDR3 comprises 15 residues. Germline CDR1 SGHVS, CDR2 FNYEAQ. J gave up 3 bases and V 3 bases, and 4 bases lay outside the gene matches. CDR3 sequence (DNA): TGTGCCAGCAGCTTCCGGGACAGACCTAATGAAAAACTGTTTTTT. Amino acids: CASSFRDRPNEKLFF.

The chain recombines TRBV4-2 with TRBJ1-3; D might be TRBD1 (5 bases). V lost 2 bases, J lost 1 base, and 27 bases lay in between. Germline CDR1 is LGHNA and CDR2 is YNFKEQ. The CDR3 runs to 21 residues. The CDR3 bases are TGTGCCAGCAGCCAAACCCCCCGGCAGGGAACTTACTGGGTTTCTGGAAACACCATATATTTT. This gives the protein CASSQTPRQGTYWVSGNTIYF.

This clonotype has ten or more counts. This sequence joins TRBV20-1 and TRBJ1-2; tentative D call: TRBD1 (6 bases). The ends were cut back, 3 bases at V and 4 bases at J, with 15 bases in the middle. The CDR3 runs 14 residues. Per germline, CDR1 DFQATT and CDR2 SNEGSKA (reference sequence). CDR3 residues: CSASVGGVGYGYTF. Written as DNA, the CDR3 is TGCAGTGCTAGTGTGGGGGGCGTAGGCTATGGCTACACCTTC.

This chain connects TRBV4-3 to TRBJ2-3, with 15 bases fitting TRBD2. The CDR3 runs to 17 residues. Germline V gene data show CDR1 as LGHNA and CDR2 as YSLEER. The junction had 6 bases not matched to a gene; V was cut back by 4 bases and J by 4 bases. This chain's CDR3 is CASSLRTSGGGADTQYF. The DNA for the CDR3 is TGCGCCAGCAGCCTTCGGACTAGCGGGGGGGGTGCAGATACGCAGTATTTT.

The gene calls are TRBV4-1 and TRBJ1-2; TRBD1 might be the D (6 bases). The V end lost 1 base, the J end lost 6 bases, and 18 bases lay between the germline ends. Per the germline V gene, CDR1 is MGHRA and CDR2 is YSYEKL. The CDR3 consists of 16 residues. CDR3 loop: CASSQVEGRGGHGYTF. In DNA, the CDR3 is TGCGCCAGCAGCCAAGTTGAGGGCAGGGGAGGCCATGGCTACACCTTC.

This clonotype was seen repeatedly, ten times or more. The V gene is TRBV4-2, the J gene TRBJ2-3; a possible D gene is TRBD2 (7 bases). Trimming cost V 4 bases and J 2 bases, with 13 bases left between them. Germline V gene sequence: CDR1 LGHNA, CDR2 YNFKEQ. This CDR3 spans 15 amino acids. The CDR3 bases are TGTGCCAGCAGCCTCGCGGGGGCCACCACAGATACGCAGTATTTT. Encoded protein: CASSLAGATTDTQYF.

This clonotype was seen repeatedly, ten times or more. The gene calls are TRBV4-1 and TRBJ2-7; weak D call: TRBD1 (7 bases). The V end was cut by 0 bases, the J end by 7 bases, with 13 bases between. Germline CDR1 is MGHRA and CDR2 is YSYEKL. The CDR3 runs 14 residues. CDR3 DNA: TGCGCCAGCAGCCAAGATTTCAGGGGGGAAGAGCAGTACTTC. This sequence encodes CASSQDFRGEEQYF.

The table lists this clonotype with many counts. This rearrangement joins TRBV6-4 to TRBJ2-7; D perhaps matches TRBD2 (6 bases). Looked up from germline, CDR1 is MRHNA and CDR2 is SNTAGT. The V and J ends lost 0 bases and 3 bases respectively, with 9 bases between them. The CDR3 extends over 14 amino acids. The CDR3 is CASSDSSGYYEQYV. In DNA form, the CDR3 reads TGTGCCAGCAGTGACTCTAGCGGCTACTACGAGCAGTACGTC.

The gene calls are TRBV7-2 and TRBJ2-3, with D perhaps assigned TRBD1 or TRBD2 (5 bases each). From germline, CDR1 is SGHTA and CDR2 FQGNSA. There are 15 residues in the CDR3. The ends were cut back, 5 bases at V and 2 bases at J, with 14 bases in the middle. The CDR3: CASSRGAGVTDTQYF. Written as DNA, the CDR3 is TGTGCCAGCAGCCGAGGGGCAGGCGTCACAGATACGCAGTATTTT.

The chain couples TRBV6-2 or TRBV6-3 to TRBJ1-1; the D is unclear. V was shortened by 10 bases and J by 0 bases, with 12 bases between the two germline ends. Germline V gene lookup returns CDR1 MNHEY and CDR2 SVGEGT. This CDR3 contains 13 residues. CDR3 bases: TGTGCCACCCTGGACCTTTTGAACACTGAAGCTTTCTTT. It codes for CATLDLLNTEAFF.

The J gene is TRBJ1-6, the V gene TRBV6-6; D is undetermined. V lost 7 bases and J 14 bases, leaving 12 bases between the germline ends. CDR1 is MNHNY, CDR2 SVGAGI, per germline (reference sequence). This CDR3 contains 11 residues. The CDR3 region is CASILGSSLHF. In nucleotides, the CDR3 is TGTGCCAGCATCCTGGGGTCGTCCCTCCACTTT.

This clonotype was recorded many times. The genes are TRBV7-8 and TRBJ2-1; 12 bases fit TRBD2. The junction had 9 bases not matched to a gene; V was cut back by 7 bases and J by 8 bases. The CDR3 contains 15 residues. Germline CDR1 SGHVS, CDR2 FQNEAQ. The CDR3 DNA reads as TGTGCCAGCAAACTAGCGGGGGGTTACAGGGATGAGCAGTTCTTC. Amino acids: CASKLAGGYRDEQFF.

This clonotype was observed at least ten times. The V gene is TRBV4-2, the J gene TRBJ1-2; 10 nucleotides line up with TRBD1. Trimming cost V 6 bases and J 6 bases; bases outside gene matches: 4. This CDR3 comprises 13 residues. Germline CDR1 is LGHNA and CDR2 is YNFKEQ. CDR3 DNA sequence: TGTGCCAGCAGTCCCGGGACAGGGGATGGCTACACCTTC. Protein sequence: CASSPGTGDGYTF.

This clonotype was found many times. This chain uses TRBV5-1 with TRBJ2-1; TRBD2 matches 10 bases. Germline CDR1 SGHRS, CDR2 YFSETQ. There are 14 residues in the CDR3. V lost 1 base and J lost 9; bases outside the gene matches: 4. The CDR3 loop is CASSLSGGATEQFF. The DNA for the CDR3 is TGCGCCAGCAGCTTGAGCGGGGGGGCCACTGAGCAGTTCTTC.